The 20 T cell receptor beta chains in this list originate from one sample, sequenced in a study of graft-versus-host responses after intestinal transplantation. The repertoire was sequenced with immunoSEQ multiplex PCR; TCRdb's copy has only in-frame clones and lacks some. The sample yields approximately 49,000 clones, more than 70% seen once. These receptors' antigens are unknown. The starting material was unstimulated CD4+ T cells sorted from spleen or lymph node cells, obtained before transplant. The receptors shown here come from a human donor who was the organ donor for an intestinal transplant.

The chain has TRBV7-2 and TRBJ2-7; perhaps TRBD2 as D (6 bases). Trimming took 4 bases from V and 2 from J, leaving 9 bases between them. Germline V gene data show CDR1 as SGHTA and CDR2 as FQGNSA. This CDR3 is built from 13 residues. The CDR3 DNA reads TGTGCCAGCAGCTCTGGGACTCCCTACGAGCAGTACTTC. Translating gives CASSSGTPYEQYF.

The chain carries TRBV19 and TRBJ2-2, with 7 bases aligning to TRBD1. J gave up 3 bases and V 7 bases, and 8 bases lay outside the gene matches. Per the germline V gene, CDR1 is LNHDA and CDR2 is SQIVND (reference sequence). The CDR3 sequence is 15 residues long. Here the CDR3 reads CASKIAGTDTGELFF. CDR3 sequence (DNA): TGTGCCAGTAAAATTGCCGGGACAGACACCGGGGAGCTGTTTTTT.

The chain couples TRBV7-2 to TRBJ2-5, with a weak D call TRBD2 (6 bases). CDR1 is SGHTA and CDR2 is FQGNSA in the germline V gene. Trimming took off 5 bases at V and 1 base at J, with 20 bases between the two ends. This CDR3 has 17 residues. Here the CDR3 reads CASSQTLAGSTQETQYF. CDR3 DNA: TGTGCCAGCAGCCAAACGCTTGCGGGAAGTACCCAAGAGACCCAGTACTTC. Filled out from reference TRBV7-2 and TRBJ2-5, the complete variable domain reads GAGVSQSPSNKVTEKGKDVELRCDPISGHTALYWYRQSLGQGLEFLIYFQGNSAPDKSGLPSDRFSAERTGGSVSTLTIQRTQQEDSAVYLCASSQTLAGSTQETQYFGPGTRLLVL.

This clone occurred once. The rearrangement joins TRBV7-3 to TRBJ2-7; TRBD2 matches at 10 bases. The CDR3 has 15 amino acids. V lost 5 bases to trimming and J lost 7 bases; unmatched junction nucleotides: 11. Per germline, CDR1 SGHTA and CDR2 FQGTGA. DNA for the CDR3: TGTGCCAGCAGCCAAATCCTAGCGGGAGTTGAGGAGCAGTACTTC. Translating it yields CASSQILAGVEEQYF.

The genes are TRBV30 and TRBJ2-7; D may be TRBD1 (5 bases). The germline V gene encodes CDR1 GTSNPN and CDR2 SVGIG (reference sequence). The CDR3 is made up of 11 amino acids. The V gene lost 6 bases and the J gene lost 4 bases, with 10 bases spanning the gap. The CDR3 sequence: CACTQGYEQYF. The CDR3 coding sequence is TGTGCCTGCACGCAGGGTTACGAGCAGTACTTC.

J is TRBJ2-1 and V is TRBV5-4, with a tentative D call TRBD1 (6 bases). The V end was cut by 1 base, the J end by 0 bases, with 14 bases between. Per the germline V gene, CDR1 is SGHNT and CDR2 is YYREEE (reference sequence). The CDR3 is 17 amino acids. The chain's CDR3 is CASSLRGFRSSYNEQFF. CDR3 DNA: TGTGCCAGCAGCTTGAGGGGGTTCCGAAGCTCCTACAATGAGCAGTTCTTC.

The chain has TRBV18 and TRBJ1-2; D not resolved. Germline-derived CDR1 and CDR2 are KGHSH and LQKENI. The CDR3 length is 12 residues. Trimming removed 3 bases at V and 8 bases at J, with 10 bases between. The CDR3 here is CASSPEGLGYTF. CDR3 sequence (DNA): TGTGCCAGCTCACCTGAGGGTTTGGGCTACACCTTC.

The sample holds one count of this clone. The J gene is TRBJ1-6, the V gene TRBV7-6; D not certain. The CDR3 length is 15 residues. Germline assignment: CDR1 SGHVS and CDR2 FNYEAQ. The ends were cut back, 1 base at V and 7 bases at J, with 11 bases in the middle. The CDR3 DNA follows: TGTGCCAGCAGCTTAGAGACGTGGGCCAATTCACCCCTCCACTTT. This codes for CASSLETWANSPLHF.

The chain recombines TRBV30 with TRBJ2-1; D is ambiguous. V was shortened by 1 base and J by 6 bases, with 4 bases between the two germline ends. Looked up from germline, CDR1 is GTSNPN and CDR2 is SVGIG (reference sequence). The CDR3 is 11 amino acids. The CDR3 loop is CAWSAINEQFF. Written as DNA, the CDR3 is TGTGCCTGGAGTGCAATCAATGAGCAGTTCTTC.

The V call is TRBV28, the J call TRBJ1-5; maybe TRBD1 (5 bases). Germline V gives CDR1 MDHEN, CDR2 SYDVKM. The CDR3 is made up of 16 amino acids. V gave up 3 bases and J gave up 0 bases, with 12 bases separating them. The CDR3 loop reads CASSFISGGSNQPQHF. CDR3 nucleotide sequence: TGTGCCAGCAGTTTCATATCGGGGGGTAGCAATCAGCCCCAGCATTTT.

This clone was observed a handful of times. The rearrangement joins TRBV18 to TRBJ2-2; TRBD2 agrees at 13 bases. After removal of 3 bases from V and 5 bases from J, the junction contained 15 bases not matched to a gene. CDR1 and CDR2 (germline): KGHSH, LQKENI. The CDR3 covers 20 residues. CDR3 residues: CASSPAVGTSGISSTGELFF. DNA for the CDR3: TGTGCCAGCTCACCCGCTGTTGGGACTAGCGGGATTTCTAGTACCGGGGAGCTGTTTTTT.

The chain couples TRBV19 to TRBJ1-5, with TRBD1 matching 8 bases. The germline gives CDR1 LNHDA, CDR2 SQIVND (reference sequence). V trimming: 5 bases; J trimming: 5 bases; junction bases outside the gene matches: 2. The CDR3 extends over 13 amino acids. The CDR3 spells CASSPDRDQPQHF. CDR3 nucleotide sequence: TGTGCCAGTAGTCCGGACAGGGATCAGCCCCAGCATTTT.

The rearrangement uses TRBV30 and TRBJ2-3; tentatively, D is TRBD1 (5 bases). The CDR3 is 15 amino acids. Germline assignment: CDR1 GTSNPN and CDR2 SVGIG (reference sequence). V was cut by 1 base and J by 4 bases, with 15 bases left in between. Here the CDR3 reads CAWSGARANADTQYF. CDR3 DNA: TGTGCCTGGAGTGGGGCCAGGGCAAATGCAGATACGCAGTATTTT.

The chain recombines TRBV2 with TRBJ2-1; 13 nucleotides agree with TRBD2. Germline lookup yields CDR1 SNHLY and CDR2 FYNNEI. J lost 7 bases, V lost 6 bases, and 6 bases had no gene match. This CDR3 spans 15 amino acids. CDR3 protein: CASRPTSGRRNEQFF. The CDR3 DNA is TGTGCCAGCAGGCCGACTAGCGGGAGGCGAAATGAGCAGTTCTTC. The full variable domain, with the rest looked up from reference TRBV2 and TRBJ2-1, is EPEVTQTPSHQVTQMGQEVILRCVPISNHLYFYWYRQILGQKVEFLVSFYNNEISEKSEIFDDQFSVERPDGSNFTLKIRSTKLEDSAMYFCASRPTSGRRNEQFFGPGTRLTVL.

The CDR3 sequence is CASIRTRATGELFF. The CDR3 DNA sequence: TGTGCCAGCATCCGAACTAGGGCAACCGGGGAGCTGTTTTTT. This sequence joins TRBV2 and TRBJ2-2; possible D gene TRBD2, 5 bases. Germline assignment: CDR1 SNHLY and CDR2 FYNNEI. The CDR3 sequence is 14 residues long. Trimming cost V 7 bases and J 5 bases, with 14 bases left between them.

The genes are TRBV28 and TRBJ2-2, with 8 bases that match TRBD1. Germline trimming cut 5 bases from V and 2 bases from J; bases unmatched to any gene: 4. The CDR3 contains 15 residues. Germline CDR1 and CDR2: MDHEN and SYDVKM. The CDR3 loop reads CASSGQGGNTGELFF. The CDR3 nucleotides are TGTGCCAGCAGTGGACAGGGAGGCAACACCGGGGAGCTGTTTTTT.

Written as DNA, the CDR3 is TGTGCCAGCAGCCGGGACAACTACGAGCAGTACTTC. It is translated as CASSRDNYEQYF. The chain has TRBV21-1 and TRBJ2-7; the listed D gene, TRBD1, was not tested against the DNA. TRBV21-1 is reported as a pseudogene. The CDR3 loop spans 12 amino acids.

The genes are TRBV9 and TRBJ2-7; 11 nucleotides match TRBD2. CDR3 length equals 15 residues. Looked up from germline, CDR1 is SGDLS and CDR2 is YYNGEE. V was pared by 2 bases and J by 7 bases, with 8 bases of the junction left unmatched. CDR3 coding DNA: TGTGCCAGCAGCGTTTTAGCGGGAGGGCCGGGTGAGCAGTACTTC. Translated, it gives CASSVLAGGPGEQYF.

The J gene is TRBJ2-7, the V gene TRBV27; TRBD2 matches at 16 bases. V trimming: 6 bases; J trimming: 5 bases; junction bases outside the gene matches: 16. Germline lookup yields CDR1 MNHEY and CDR2 SMNVEV (reference sequence). This CDR3 spans 19 amino acids. The CDR3, as DNA: TGTGCCAGCAGCCGTAAGGATGGGACTAGCGGGAGGGCAGGCCACGAGCAGTACTTC. Translation: CASSRKDGTSGRAGHEQYF.

This rearrangement joins TRBV5-1 to TRBJ2-7, with TRBD1 as a possible D gene (7 bases). V dropped 4 bases and J dropped 2 bases, with 13 bases sitting between them. CDR3 length: 14 residues. Germline loops: CDR1 SGHRS, CDR2 YFSETQ. The CDR3 DNA sequence: TGCGCCAGCAGCCCGGGGGACAGCACCTACGAGCAGTACTTC. It yields the protein CASSPGDSTYEQYF.